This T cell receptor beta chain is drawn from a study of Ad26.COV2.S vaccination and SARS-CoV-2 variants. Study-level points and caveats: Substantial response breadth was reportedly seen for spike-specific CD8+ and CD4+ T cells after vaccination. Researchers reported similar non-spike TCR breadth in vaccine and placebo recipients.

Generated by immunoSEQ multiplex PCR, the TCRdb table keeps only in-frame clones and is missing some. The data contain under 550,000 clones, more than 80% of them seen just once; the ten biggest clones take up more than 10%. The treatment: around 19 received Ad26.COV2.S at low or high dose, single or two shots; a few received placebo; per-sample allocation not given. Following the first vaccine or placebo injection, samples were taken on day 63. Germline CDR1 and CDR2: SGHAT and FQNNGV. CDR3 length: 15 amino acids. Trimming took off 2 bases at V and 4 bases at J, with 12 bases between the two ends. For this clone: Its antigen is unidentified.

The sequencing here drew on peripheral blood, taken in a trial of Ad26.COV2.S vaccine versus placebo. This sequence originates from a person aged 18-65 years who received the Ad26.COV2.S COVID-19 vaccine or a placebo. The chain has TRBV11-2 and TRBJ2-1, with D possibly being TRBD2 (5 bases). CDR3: CASSLRRLEYNEQFF. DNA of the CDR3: TGTGCCAGCAGCTTACGGAGGCTAGAGTACAATGAGCAGTTCTTC.